The rows below give T cell receptor beta chains drawn from one sample of a study of cytomegalovirus exposure and HLA in healthy donors. TCRdb's copy holds only in-frame clones and misses some; the assay was immunoSEQ multiplex PCR. This table holds about 180,000 clones, roughly 80% found once. Sequenced: PBMCs. The source is a man aged 40-55 years in good health and CMV-seronegative. Both conserved end residues are part of each CDR3. The D gene is left open where the match is weak. Clone size is shown for a subset of rows, as once, few, many or a class of expanded clone.

len	v_gene	j_gene	abundance	d_gene	CDR3nt	CDR3aa
15	TRBV11-3	TRBJ2-7	.	.	TGTGCCAGCAGCAAGGGGGGGGTGGGGGCCTACGAGCAGTACTTC	CASSKGGVGAYEQYF
15	TRBV5-1	TRBJ2-5	.	TRBD2	TGCGCCAGCAGCTTGGAGGTAGCGGGAGGGGAGACCCAGTACTTC	CASSLEVAGGETQYF
18	TRBV6-1	TRBJ2-3	once	TRBD1	TGTGCCAGCAGTGACCGACATGCAGGACAGGGGGCCCAAGATACGCAGTATTTT	CASSDRHAGQGAQDTQYF
13	TRBV7-3	TRBJ2-3	.	.	TGTGCCAGCAGCTTAGGGAGGACAGATACGCAGTATTTT	CASSLGRTDTQYF
14	TRBV7-6	TRBJ2-1	.	TRBD2	TGTGCCAGCAGCTTAAGCGGGGGGGCGTCTGAGCAGTTCTTC	CASSLSGGASEQFF
12	TRBV7-9	TRBJ2-3	.	.	TGTGCCAGCAGCCGCGCCACAGATACGCAGTATTTT	CASSRATDTQYF
13	TRBV7-9	TRBJ1-2	once	.	TGTGCCAGCAGTTTTCCGGCCGGGGATGGCTACACCTTC	CASSFPAGDGYTF
15	TRBV7-2	TRBJ2-5	once	TRBD1	TGTGCCAGCAGCCCAGGTGCAGGGGGCCAAGAGACCCAGTACTTC	CASSPGAGGQETQYF
17	TRBV28	TRBJ2-1	.	TRBD2	TGTGCCAGCACCTCAAATCTGGGAGGGAGCTCCTACAATGAGCAGTTCTTC	CASTSNLGGSSYNEQFF
15	TRBV7-7	TRBJ2-1	.	.	TGTGCTAGCAGCTTAGGGCCCGAAGCGGGCAATGAGCAGTTCTTC	CASSLGPEAGNEQFF